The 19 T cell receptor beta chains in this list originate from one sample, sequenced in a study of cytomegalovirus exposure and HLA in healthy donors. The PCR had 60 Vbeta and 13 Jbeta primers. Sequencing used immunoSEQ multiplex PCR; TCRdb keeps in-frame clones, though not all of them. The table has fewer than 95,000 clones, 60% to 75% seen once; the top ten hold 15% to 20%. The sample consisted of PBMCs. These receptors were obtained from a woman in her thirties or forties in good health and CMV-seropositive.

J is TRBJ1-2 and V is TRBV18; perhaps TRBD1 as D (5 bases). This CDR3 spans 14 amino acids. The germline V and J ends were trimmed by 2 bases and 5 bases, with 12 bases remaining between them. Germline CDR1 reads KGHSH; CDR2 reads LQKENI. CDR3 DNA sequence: TGTGCCAGCTCACCAAGGCAGGGCGAGTATGGCTACACCTTC. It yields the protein CASSPRQGEYGYTF.

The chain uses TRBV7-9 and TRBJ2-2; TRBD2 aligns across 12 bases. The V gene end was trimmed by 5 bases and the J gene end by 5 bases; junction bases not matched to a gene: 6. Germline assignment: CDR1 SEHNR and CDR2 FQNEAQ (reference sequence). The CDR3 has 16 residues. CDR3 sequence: CASSQLAGGRTGELFF. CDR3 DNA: TGTGCCAGCAGCCAACTAGCGGGAGGCCGGACCGGGGAGCTGTTTTTT.

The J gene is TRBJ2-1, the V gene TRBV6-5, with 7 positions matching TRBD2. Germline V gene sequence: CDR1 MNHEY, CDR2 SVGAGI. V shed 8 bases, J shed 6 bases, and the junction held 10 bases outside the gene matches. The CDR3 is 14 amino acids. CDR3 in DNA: TGTGCCAGCTTGGGCGGGAGCGTGGGCAATGAGCAGTTCTTC. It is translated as CASLGGSVGNEQFF.

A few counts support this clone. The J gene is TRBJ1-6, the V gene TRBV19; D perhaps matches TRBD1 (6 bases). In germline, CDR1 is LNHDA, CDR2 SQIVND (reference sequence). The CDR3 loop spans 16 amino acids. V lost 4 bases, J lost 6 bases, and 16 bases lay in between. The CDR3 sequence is CASSTTTDRVNSPLHF. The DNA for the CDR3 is TGTGCCAGTAGTACAACGACGGACAGAGTTAATTCACCCCTCCACTTT. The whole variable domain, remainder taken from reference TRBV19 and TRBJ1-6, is DGGITQSPKYLFRKEGQNVTLSCEQNLNHDAMYWYRQDPGQGLRLIYYSQIVNDFQKGDIAEGYSVSREKKESFPLTVTSAQKNPTAFYLCASSTTTDRVNSPLHFGNGTRLTVT.

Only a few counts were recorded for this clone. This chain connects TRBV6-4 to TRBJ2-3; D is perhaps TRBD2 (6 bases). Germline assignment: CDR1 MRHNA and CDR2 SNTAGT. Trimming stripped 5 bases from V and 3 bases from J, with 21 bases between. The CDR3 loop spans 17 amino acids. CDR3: CASSPSYEGGTTDTQYF. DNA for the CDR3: TGTGCCAGCAGTCCGTCTTACGAGGGAGGAACGACAGATACGCAGTATTTT.

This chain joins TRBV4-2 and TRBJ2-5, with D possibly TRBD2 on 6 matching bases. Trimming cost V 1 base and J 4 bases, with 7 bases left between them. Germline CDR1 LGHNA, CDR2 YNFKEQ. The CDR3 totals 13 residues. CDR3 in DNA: TGTGCCAGCAGCCAAGCGGGGGTAGAGACCCAGTACTTC. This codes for CASSQAGVETQYF.

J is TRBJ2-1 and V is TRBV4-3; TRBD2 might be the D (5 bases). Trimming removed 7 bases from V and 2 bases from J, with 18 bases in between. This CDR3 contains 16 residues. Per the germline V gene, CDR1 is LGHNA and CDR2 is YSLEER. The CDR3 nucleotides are TGCGCCAGCACCCCCGGGGTAGCCACCACCTACAATGAGCAGTTCTTC. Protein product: CASTPGVATTYNEQFF.

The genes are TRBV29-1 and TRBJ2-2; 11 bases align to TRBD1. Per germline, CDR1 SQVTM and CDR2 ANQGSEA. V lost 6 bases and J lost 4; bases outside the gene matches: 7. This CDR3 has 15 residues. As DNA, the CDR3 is TGCAGCGTAGCCGGGACAGGGGGAGGCACCGGGGAGCTGTTTTTT. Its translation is CSVAGTGGGTGELFF.

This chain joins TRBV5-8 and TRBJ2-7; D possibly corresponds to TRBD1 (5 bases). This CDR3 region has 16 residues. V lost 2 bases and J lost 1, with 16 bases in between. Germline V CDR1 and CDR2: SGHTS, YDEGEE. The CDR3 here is CASSFQPGLDSYEQYF. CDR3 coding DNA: TGTGCCAGCAGCTTTCAGCCAGGGTTAGATTCCTACGAGCAGTACTTC.

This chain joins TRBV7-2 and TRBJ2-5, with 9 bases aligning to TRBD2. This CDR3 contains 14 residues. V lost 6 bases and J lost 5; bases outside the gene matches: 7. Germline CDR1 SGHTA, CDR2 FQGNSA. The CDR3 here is CASRWGLAGETQYF. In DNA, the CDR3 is TGTGCCAGCAGATGGGGACTAGCAGGCGAGACCCAGTACTTC.

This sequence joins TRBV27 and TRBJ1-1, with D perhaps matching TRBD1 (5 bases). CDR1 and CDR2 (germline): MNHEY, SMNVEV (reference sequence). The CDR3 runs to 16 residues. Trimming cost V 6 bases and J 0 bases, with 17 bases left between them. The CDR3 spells CASRNKSRAMNTEAFF. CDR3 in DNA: TGTGCCAGCAGAAACAAAAGCAGGGCGATGAACACTGAAGCTTTCTTT.

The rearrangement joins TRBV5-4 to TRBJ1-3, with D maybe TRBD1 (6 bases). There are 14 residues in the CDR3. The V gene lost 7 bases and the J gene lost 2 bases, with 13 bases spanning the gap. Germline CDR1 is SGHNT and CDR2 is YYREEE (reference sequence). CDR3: CASGAQGPGNTIYF. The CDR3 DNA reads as TGTGCCAGCGGGGCACAGGGACCTGGAAACACCATATATTTT.

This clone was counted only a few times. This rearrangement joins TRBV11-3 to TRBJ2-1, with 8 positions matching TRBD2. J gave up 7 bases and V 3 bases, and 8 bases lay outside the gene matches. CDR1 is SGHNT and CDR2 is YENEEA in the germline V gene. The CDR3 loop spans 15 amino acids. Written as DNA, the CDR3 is TGTGCCAGCAGCTTGGCCGGGGGGGGAAGGAATGAGCAGTTCTTC. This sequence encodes CASSLAGGGRNEQFF.

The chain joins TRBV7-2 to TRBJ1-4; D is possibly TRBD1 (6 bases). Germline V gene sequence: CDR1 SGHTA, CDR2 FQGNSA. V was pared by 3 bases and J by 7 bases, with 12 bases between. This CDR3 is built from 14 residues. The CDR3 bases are TGTGCCAGCAGCTTTACAGGGTCTGCTGAAAAACTGTTTTTT. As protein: CASSFTGSAEKLFF.

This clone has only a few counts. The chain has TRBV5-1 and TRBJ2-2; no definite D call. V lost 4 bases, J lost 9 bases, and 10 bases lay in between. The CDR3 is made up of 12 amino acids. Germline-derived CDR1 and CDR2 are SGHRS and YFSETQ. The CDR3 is CASSGQRRELFF. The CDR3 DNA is TGCGCCAGCAGCGGTCAGAGGAGGGAGCTGTTTTTT.

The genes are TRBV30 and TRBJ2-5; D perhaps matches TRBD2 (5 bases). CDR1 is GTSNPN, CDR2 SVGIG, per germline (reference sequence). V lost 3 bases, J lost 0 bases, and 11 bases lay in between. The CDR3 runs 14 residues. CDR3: CAWRRWENQETQYF. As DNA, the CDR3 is TGTGCCTGGAGGCGTTGGGAGAACCAAGAGACCCAGTACTTC. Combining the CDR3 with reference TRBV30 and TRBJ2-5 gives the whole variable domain SQTIHQWPATLVQPVGSPLSLECTVEGTSNPNLYWYRQAAGRGLQLLFYSVGIGQISSEVPQNLSASRPQDRQFILSSKKLLLSDSGFYLCAWRRWENQETQYFGPGTRLLVL.

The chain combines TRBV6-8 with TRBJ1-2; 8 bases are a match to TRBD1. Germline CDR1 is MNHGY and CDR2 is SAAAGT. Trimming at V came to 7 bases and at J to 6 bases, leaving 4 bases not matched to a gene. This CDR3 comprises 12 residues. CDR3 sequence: CASTDREHGYTF. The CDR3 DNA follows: TGTGCCAGCACGGACAGGGAGCATGGCTACACCTTC.

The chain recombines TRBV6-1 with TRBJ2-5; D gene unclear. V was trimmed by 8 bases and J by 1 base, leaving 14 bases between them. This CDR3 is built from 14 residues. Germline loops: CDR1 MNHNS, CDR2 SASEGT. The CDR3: CASSELGSQETQYF. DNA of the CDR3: TGTGCCAGCTCCGAGCTAGGATCCCAAGAGACCCAGTACTTC.

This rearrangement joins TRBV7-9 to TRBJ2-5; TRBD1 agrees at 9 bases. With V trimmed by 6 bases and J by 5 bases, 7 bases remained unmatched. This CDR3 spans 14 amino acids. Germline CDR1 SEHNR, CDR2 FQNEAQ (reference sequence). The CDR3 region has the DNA TGTGCCAGCAGTCCTAGACAGGGGGGGGAGACCCAGTACTTC. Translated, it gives CASSPRQGGETQYF. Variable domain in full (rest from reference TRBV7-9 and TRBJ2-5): DTGVSQNPRHKITKRGQNVTFRCDPISEHNRLYWYRQTLGQGPEFLTYFQNEAQLEKSRLLSDRFSAERPKGSFSTLEIQRTEQGDSAMYLCASSPRQGGETQYFGPGTRLLVL.